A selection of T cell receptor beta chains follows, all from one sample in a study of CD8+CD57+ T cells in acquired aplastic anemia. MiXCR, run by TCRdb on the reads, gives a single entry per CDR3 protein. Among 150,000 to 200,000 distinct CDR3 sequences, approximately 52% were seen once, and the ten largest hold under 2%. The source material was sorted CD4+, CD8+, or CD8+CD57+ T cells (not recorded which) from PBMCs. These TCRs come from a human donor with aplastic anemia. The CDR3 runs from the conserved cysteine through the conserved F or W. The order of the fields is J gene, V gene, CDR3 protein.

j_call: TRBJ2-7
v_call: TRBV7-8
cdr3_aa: CASSGTGGSSYEQYF

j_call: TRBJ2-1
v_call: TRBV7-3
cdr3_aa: CASSLRLTSLHNEQFF

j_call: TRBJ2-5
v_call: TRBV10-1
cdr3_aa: CASIRYGTLNQETQYF

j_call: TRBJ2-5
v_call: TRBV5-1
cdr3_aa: CASSLGWGETQYF

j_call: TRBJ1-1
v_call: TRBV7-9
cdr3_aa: CASSLVVGVLMNTEAFF

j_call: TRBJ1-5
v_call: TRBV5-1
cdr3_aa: CASSIGQGNQPQHF

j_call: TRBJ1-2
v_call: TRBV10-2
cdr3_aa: CASSEFPGLADTF

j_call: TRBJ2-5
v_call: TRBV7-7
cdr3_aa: CASSYRAGTSGGRQETQYF

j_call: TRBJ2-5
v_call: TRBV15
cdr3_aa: CATSRGSSTGGSETQYF

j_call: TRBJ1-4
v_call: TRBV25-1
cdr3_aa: CASSSRTGEEKLFF

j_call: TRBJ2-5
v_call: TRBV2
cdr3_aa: CASSNDGGSQYF

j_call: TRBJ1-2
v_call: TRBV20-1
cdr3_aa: CSANPDRAPGQTYGYTF

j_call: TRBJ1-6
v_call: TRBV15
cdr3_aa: CATSTGQGSPLHF

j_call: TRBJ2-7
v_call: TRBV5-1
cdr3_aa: CASSNRDRDYEQYF

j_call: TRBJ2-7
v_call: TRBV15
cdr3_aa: CATSSRTGGYSYEQYF

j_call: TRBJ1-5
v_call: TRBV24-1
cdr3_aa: CATGESGQGNQPQHF

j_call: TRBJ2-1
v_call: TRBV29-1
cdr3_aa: CSVEARAYNEQFF

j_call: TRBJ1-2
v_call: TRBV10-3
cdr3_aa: CASGQGLNYGYTF

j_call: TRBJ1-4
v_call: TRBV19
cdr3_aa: CASSIGRRINEKLFF

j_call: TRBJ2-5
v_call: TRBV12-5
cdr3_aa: CASGPGRGSETQYF

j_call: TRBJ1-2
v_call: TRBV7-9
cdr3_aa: CASSLGTPYGYTF

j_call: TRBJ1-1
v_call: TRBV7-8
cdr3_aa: CASSRKQGDTEAFF

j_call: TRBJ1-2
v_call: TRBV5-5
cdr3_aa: CASSYRGTYGYTF

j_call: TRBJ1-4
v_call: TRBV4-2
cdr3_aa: CASSQDRGQNEKLFF

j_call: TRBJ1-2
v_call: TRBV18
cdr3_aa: CATGQGSYGYTF

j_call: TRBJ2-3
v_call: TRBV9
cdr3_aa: CASSVECQGGDTQYF

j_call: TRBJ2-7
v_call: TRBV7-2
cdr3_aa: CASSPYIRGSDEQYF

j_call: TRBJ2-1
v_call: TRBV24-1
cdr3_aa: CATSDRTGGFNEQFF